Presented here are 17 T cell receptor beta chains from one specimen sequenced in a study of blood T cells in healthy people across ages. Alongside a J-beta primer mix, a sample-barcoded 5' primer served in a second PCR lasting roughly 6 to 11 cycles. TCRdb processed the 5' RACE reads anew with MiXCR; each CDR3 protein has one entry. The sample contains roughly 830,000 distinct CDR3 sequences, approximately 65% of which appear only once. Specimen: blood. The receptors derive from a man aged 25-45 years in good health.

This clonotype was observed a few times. The CDR3 region has the DNA TGTGCCAGCAGTAAATCAGTTAACTATGGCTACACCTTC. It yields the protein CASSKSVNYGYTF. V usage is TRBV12-3 or TRBV12-4 and J usage is TRBJ1-2, with D hard to call. This CDR3 is 13 amino acids long. The germline V and J ends were trimmed by 5 bases and 1 base, with 8 bases remaining between them.

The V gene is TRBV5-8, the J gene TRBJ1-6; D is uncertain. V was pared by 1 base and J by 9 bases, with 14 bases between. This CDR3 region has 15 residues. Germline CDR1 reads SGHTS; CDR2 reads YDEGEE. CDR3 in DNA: TGTGCCAGCAGCTTGCTGGTGCTGTCGTTTTCACCCCTCCACTTT. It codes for CASSLLVLSFSPLHF.

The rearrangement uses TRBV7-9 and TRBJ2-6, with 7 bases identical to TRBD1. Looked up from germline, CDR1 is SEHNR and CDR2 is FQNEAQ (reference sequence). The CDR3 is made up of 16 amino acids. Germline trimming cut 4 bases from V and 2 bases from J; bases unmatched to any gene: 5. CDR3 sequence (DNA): TGTGCCAGCAGCTATAATACAGGGGCTGGGGCCAACGTCCTGACTTTC. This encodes CASSYNTGAGANVLTF. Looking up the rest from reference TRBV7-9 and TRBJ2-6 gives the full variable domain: DTGVSQNPRHKITKRGQNVTFRCDPISEHNRLYWYRQTLGQGPEFLTYFQNEAQLEKSRLLSDRFSAERPKGSFSTLEIQRTEQGDSAMYLCASSYNTGAGANVLTFGAGSRLTVL.

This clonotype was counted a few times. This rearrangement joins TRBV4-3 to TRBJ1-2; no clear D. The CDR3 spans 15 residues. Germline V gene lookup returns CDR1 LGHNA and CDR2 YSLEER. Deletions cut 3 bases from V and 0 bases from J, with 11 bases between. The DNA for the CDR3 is TGCGCCAGCAGCCAGCTAATATCTCCTAACTATGGCTACACCTTC. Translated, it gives CASSQLISPNYGYTF.

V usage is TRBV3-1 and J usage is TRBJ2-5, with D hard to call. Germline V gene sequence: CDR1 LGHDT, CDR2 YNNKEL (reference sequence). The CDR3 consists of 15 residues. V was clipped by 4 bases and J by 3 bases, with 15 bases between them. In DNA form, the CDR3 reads TGTGCCAGCAGCCCTTTACGAGGCCACAAAGAGACCCAGTACTTC. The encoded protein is CASSPLRGHKETQYF.

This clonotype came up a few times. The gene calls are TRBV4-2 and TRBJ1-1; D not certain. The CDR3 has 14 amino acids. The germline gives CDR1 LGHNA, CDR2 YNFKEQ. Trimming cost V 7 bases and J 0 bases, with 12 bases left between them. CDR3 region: CASTPGLMNTEAFF. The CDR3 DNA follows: TGTGCCAGCACCCCCGGACTGATGAACACTGAAGCTTTCTTT.

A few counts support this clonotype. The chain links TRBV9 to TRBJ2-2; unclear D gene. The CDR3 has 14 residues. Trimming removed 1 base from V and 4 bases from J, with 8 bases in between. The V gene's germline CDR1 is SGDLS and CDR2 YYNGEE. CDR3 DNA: TGTGCCAGCAGCGTACAAGCGCCCACCGGGGAGCTGTTTTTT. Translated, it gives CASSVQAPTGELFF.

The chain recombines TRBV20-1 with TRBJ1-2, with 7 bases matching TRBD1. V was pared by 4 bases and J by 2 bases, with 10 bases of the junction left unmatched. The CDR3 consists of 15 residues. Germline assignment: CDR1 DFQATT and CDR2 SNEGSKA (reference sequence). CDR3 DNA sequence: TGCAGTGCTACTCAAGACAGGGTCATCAACTATGGCTACACCTTC. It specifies CSATQDRVINYGYTF.

Here the CDR3 DNA reads TGTGCCAGCAGCTTAGAGGGGACGGGAAACATTCAGTACTTC. Its translation is CASSLEGTGNIQYF. The chain has TRBV7-3 and TRBJ2-4; possibly TRBD1 or TRBD2 for D (5 bases each). The CDR3 length is 14 residues. Germline V lookup: CDR1 SGHTA, CDR2 FQGTGA. Trimming left V 2 bases short and J 6 bases short, with 11 bases between.

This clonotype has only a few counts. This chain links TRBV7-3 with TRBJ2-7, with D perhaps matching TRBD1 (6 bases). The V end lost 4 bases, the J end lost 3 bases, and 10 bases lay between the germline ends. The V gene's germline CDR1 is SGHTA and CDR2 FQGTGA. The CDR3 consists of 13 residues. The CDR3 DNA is TGTGCCAGCAGCTCCGGACAGCACTACGAGCAGTACTTC. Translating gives CASSSGQHYEQYF.

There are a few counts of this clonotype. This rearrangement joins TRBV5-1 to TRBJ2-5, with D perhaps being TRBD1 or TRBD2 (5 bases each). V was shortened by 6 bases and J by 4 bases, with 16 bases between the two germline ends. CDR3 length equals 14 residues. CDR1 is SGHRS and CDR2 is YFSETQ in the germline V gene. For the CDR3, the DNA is TGCGCCAGCACCCGGGACCCAAACGTAGAGACCCAGTACTTC. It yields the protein CASTRDPNVETQYF.

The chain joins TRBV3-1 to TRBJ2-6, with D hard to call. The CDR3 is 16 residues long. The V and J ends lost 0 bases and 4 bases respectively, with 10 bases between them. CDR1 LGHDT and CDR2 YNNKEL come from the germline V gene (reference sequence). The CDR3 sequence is CASSQDEVPGANVLTF. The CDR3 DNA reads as TGTGCCAGCAGCCAAGATGAGGTGCCCGGGGCCAACGTCCTGACTTTC.

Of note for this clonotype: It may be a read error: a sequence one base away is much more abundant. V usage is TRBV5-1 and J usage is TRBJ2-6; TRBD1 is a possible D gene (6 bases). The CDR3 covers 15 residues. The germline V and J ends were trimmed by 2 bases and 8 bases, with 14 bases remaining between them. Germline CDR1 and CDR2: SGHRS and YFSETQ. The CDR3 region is CASSLQGTGTNVLTF. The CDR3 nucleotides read TGCGCCAGCAGCTTACAGGGCACCGGGACCAACGTCCTGACTTTC.

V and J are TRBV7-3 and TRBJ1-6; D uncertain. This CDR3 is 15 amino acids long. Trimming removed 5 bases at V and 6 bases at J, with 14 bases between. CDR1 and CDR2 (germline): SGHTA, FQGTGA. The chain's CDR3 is CASSPRGATNSPLHF. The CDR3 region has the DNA TGTGCCAGCAGCCCCCGGGGTGCTACTAATTCACCCCTCCACTTT.

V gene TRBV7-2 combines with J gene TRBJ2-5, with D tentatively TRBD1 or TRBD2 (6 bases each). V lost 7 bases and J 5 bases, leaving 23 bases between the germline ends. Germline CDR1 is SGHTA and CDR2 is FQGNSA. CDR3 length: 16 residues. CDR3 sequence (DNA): TGTGCCAGCACCCTAGATACGGGGGCTCGGGTGGAGACCCAGTACTTC. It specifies CASTLDTGARVETQYF.

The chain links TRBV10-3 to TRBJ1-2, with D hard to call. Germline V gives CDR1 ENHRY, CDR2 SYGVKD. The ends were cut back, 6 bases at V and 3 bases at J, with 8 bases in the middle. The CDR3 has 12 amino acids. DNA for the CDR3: TGTGCCATCAGGGTCGGGGACTATGGCTACACCTTC. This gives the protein CAIRVGDYGYTF.

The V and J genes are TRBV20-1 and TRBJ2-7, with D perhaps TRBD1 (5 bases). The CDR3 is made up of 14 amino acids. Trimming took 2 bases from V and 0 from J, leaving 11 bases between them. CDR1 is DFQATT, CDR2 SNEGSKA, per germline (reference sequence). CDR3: CSARSTGSSYEQYF. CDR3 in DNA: TGCAGTGCTAGATCCACAGGTAGCTCCTACGAGCAGTACTTC.